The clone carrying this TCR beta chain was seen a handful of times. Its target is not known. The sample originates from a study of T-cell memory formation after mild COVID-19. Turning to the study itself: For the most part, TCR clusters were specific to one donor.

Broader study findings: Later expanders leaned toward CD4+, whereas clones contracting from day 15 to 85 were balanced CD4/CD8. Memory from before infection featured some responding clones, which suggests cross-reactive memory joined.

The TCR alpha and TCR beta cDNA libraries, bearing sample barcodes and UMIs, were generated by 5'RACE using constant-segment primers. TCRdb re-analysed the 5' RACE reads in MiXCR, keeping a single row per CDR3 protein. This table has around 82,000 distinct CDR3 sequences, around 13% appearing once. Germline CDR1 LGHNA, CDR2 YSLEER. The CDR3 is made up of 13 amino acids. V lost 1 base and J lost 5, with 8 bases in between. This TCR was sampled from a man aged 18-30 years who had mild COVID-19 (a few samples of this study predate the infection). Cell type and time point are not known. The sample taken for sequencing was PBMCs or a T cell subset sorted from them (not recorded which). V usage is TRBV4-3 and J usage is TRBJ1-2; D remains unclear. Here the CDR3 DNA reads TGCGCCAGCAGCCAAGGGTGGAGGTATGGCTACACCTTC. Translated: CASSQGWRYGYTF.